Each of the 14 T cell receptor beta chains below was sequenced from the same sample in a study of CD4 T cell repertoires in COVID-19. The assay was immunoSEQ multiplex PCR, and TCRdb's table has in-frame clones only and misses some. The data contain fewer than 9,500 clones, approximately 80% of them singletons. The memory T cells were sequenced right after ex vivo isolation, without culture. Sequenced material: effector memory CD4+ T cells from blood, taken before the COVID-19 pandemic. These receptors all come from a human donor who had COVID-19.

The table lists this clone with a count of one. The chain carries TRBV11-2 and TRBJ2-4, with D maybe TRBD2 (6 bases). Trimming cost V 5 bases and J 9 bases, with 14 bases left between them. In germline, CDR1 is SGHAT, CDR2 FQNNGV. The CDR3 totals 13 residues. CDR3 sequence (DNA): TGTGCCAGCAGCCAACTGTCCGGGGGCATTCAGTACTTC. Translating gives CASSQLSGGIQYF.

The gene calls are TRBV19 and TRBJ1-1; D is unresolved. V was cut by 8 bases and J by 1 base, with 17 bases left in between. Germline CDR1 and CDR2: LNHDA and SQIVND (reference sequence). This CDR3 has 15 amino acids. CDR3 DNA sequence: TGTGCCAGTGGAGAGTCCCCGGGTAGGAACACTGAAGCTTTCTTT. Protein sequence: CASGESPGRNTEAFF.

The V call is TRBV19, the J call TRBJ1-5, with a possible D match to TRBD1 (5 bases). The germline gives CDR1 LNHDA, CDR2 SQIVND (reference sequence). The CDR3 is 15 amino acids. The germline V and J ends were trimmed by 4 bases and 2 bases, with 12 bases remaining between them. The CDR3 DNA reads TGTGCCAGTAGTAAACAGGTGACGGGCAATCAGCCCCAGCATTTT. This sequence encodes CASSKQVTGNQPQHF.

The V gene is TRBV29-1, the J gene TRBJ2-7, with D tentatively TRBD2 (6 bases). CDR3 length equals 14 residues. Germline-derived CDR1 and CDR2 are SQVTM and ANQGSEA. V lost 5 bases to trimming and J lost 0 bases, with 14 bases between them. CDR3 sequence: CSVSGAGSSYEQYF. The CDR3 DNA reads as TGCAGCGTTTCAGGCGCGGGAAGCTCCTACGAGCAGTACTTC.

The CDR3 region is CASSAVYEQFF. In DNA, the CDR3 is TGTGCCAGTAGTGCGGTCTATGAGCAGTTCTTC. The gene calls are TRBV19 and TRBJ2-1; D is unclear. The germline V gene has CDR1 LNHDA and CDR2 SQIVND (reference sequence). CDR3 length equals 11 residues. The V end was cut by 5 bases, the J end by 8 bases, with 7 bases between.

V gene TRBV5-5 combines with J gene TRBJ1-1; no reliable D call. This CDR3 has 12 residues. V lost 4 bases and J 3 bases, leaving 7 bases between the germline ends. Germline V gene sequence: CDR1 SGHKS, CDR2 YYEKEE (reference sequence). The CDR3 loop reads CASSLPHTEAFF. The CDR3 nucleotides are TGTGCCAGCAGCCTTCCCCACACTGAAGCTTTCTTT.

This rearrangement joins TRBV11-2 to TRBJ2-1; D unclear. Germline values: CDR1 SGHAT, CDR2 FQNNGV. CDR3 length equals 14 residues. The ends were cut back, 2 bases at V and 6 bases at J, with 11 bases in the middle. CDR3 coding DNA: TGTGCCAGCAGCTTACCAGGTTCGTCCAATGAGCAGTTCTTC. Translated: CASSLPGSSNEQFF.

The V call is TRBV7-9, the J call TRBJ1-6, with TRBD1 matching 10 bases. This CDR3 comprises 17 residues. Trimming cost V 5 bases and J 7 bases; bases outside gene matches: 11. CDR1 and CDR2 from the germline V gene are SEHNR and FQNEAQ (reference sequence). The CDR3 is CASSLLGTGEGNSPLHF. CDR3 bases: TGTGCCAGCAGCCTCCTTGGGACAGGGGAAGGGAATTCACCCCTCCACTTT.

This chain uses TRBV5-1 with TRBJ2-5, with 9 bases that match TRBD2. The J call may be wrong; the DNA end is better matched by TRBJ2-7. CDR1 is SGHRS and CDR2 is YFSETQ in the germline V gene. This CDR3 is built from 14 residues. The CDR3 sequence: CASSLVVAGVEQYF. CDR3 in DNA: TGCGCCAGCAGCTTGGTGGTAGCGGGAGTCGAGCAGTACTTC.

This clone was seen just once. This sequence joins TRBV5-1 and TRBJ1-1, with TRBD1 matching over 9 bases. CDR1 SGHRS and CDR2 YFSETQ come from the germline V gene. The CDR3 sequence is 14 residues long. J lost 9 bases, V lost 7 bases, and 13 bases had no gene match. CDR3 protein: CASQSGTGNYQAFF. CDR3 nucleotide sequence: TGCGCCAGCCAATCCGGGACAGGGAATTACCAAGCTTTCTTT.

By sample share, this clone is medium-sized. The chain employs TRBV28 and TRBJ1-1; D remains unclear. Per germline, CDR1 MDHEN and CDR2 SYDVKM. The CDR3 totals 13 residues. V shed 3 bases and J shed 11 bases, with 16 bases lying between them. CDR3 nucleotides: TGTGCCAGCAGTTTCGGGGATGGCGCGGTGGCTTTCTTT. Translation gives CASSFGDGAVAFF.

This clone is classed as medium-sized (0.01 to 0.1%). This chain links TRBV9 with TRBJ1-3; a weak D match, TRBD1 (5 bases). V gave up 0 bases and J gave up 4 bases, with 8 bases separating them. Germline V CDR1 and CDR2: SGDLS, YYNGEE. The CDR3 totals 14 residues. CDR3 nucleotide sequence: TGTGCCAGCAGCGTAGACAGGCGGGGAAACACCATATATTTT. It is translated as CASSVDRRGNTIYF.

The chain recombines TRBV28 with TRBJ1-5; D remains ambiguous. This CDR3 spans 15 amino acids. The germline gives CDR1 MDHEN, CDR2 SYDVKM. The V end lost 4 bases, the J end lost 3 bases, and 13 bases lay between the germline ends. The CDR3 sequence is CASSSPGGSNQPQHF. The DNA of the CDR3 is TGTGCCAGCAGTTCCCCAGGAGGGTCCAATCAGCCCCAGCATTTT.

The chain recombines TRBV18 with TRBJ1-2; possible D gene TRBD1, 5 bases. There are 14 residues in the CDR3. CDR1 KGHSH and CDR2 LQKENI come from the germline V gene. With 4 bases removed from V and 8 bases from J, the gap between germline ends came to 17 bases. The CDR3 loop reads CASSQGTGGEGYTF. Written as DNA, the CDR3 is TGTGCCAGCTCACAGGGGACTGGGGGTGAAGGCTACACCTTC.